The 4 T cell receptor beta chains in this list originate from one sample, sequenced in a study of OX40 agonist ivuxolimab in advanced cancers. TCRdb's copy holds only in-frame clones and misses some; the assay was immunoSEQ multiplex PCR. The sample yields about 70,000 clones, 85% to 90% seen once. Specimen: CD4+ or CD8+ T cells sorted from blood, collected in a trial of the OX40 agonist ivuxolimab. These receptors were taken from an adult with an advanced solid tumor such as melanoma, head and neck, liver or kidney cancer.

Only one count was recorded for this clone. The V and J genes are TRBV6-1 and TRBJ2-7, with no clear D. V was trimmed by 2 bases and J by 0 bases, leaving 17 bases between them. The CDR3 runs 17 residues. Germline V lookup: CDR1 MNHNS, CDR2 SASEGT. The CDR3 bases are TGTGCCAGCAGTGAACCCGGCGACCCTTCAAGCTCCTACGAGCAGTACTTC. Encoded protein: CASSEPGDPSSSYEQYF.

By its share, this clone is medium-sized (0.01 to 0.1%). V and J are TRBV28 and TRBJ1-4, with D perhaps TRBD1 (6 bases). CDR1 MDHEN and CDR2 SYDVKM come from the germline V gene. V gave up 11 bases and J gave up 8 bases, with 21 bases separating them. The CDR3 totals 14 residues. CDR3 nucleotides: TGTGCCTCAAACGGGGCAATCAGGGGAGAAAAACTGTTTTTT. It encodes CASNGAIRGEKLFF.

This chain's CDR3 is CASSQDPQGDTQYF. The CDR3 coding sequence is TGCGCCAGCAGCCAAGATCCCCAGGGAGATACGCAGTATTTT. The chain uses TRBV4-3 and TRBJ2-3; perhaps TRBD1 as D (5 bases). Germline assignment: CDR1 LGHNA and CDR2 YSLEER. CDR3 length equals 14 residues. Trimming took 0 bases from V and 5 from J, leaving 9 bases between them.

The V and J genes are TRBV19 and TRBJ2-2; D remains ambiguous. Germline assignment: CDR1 LNHDA and CDR2 SQIVND (reference sequence). The length of the CDR3 is 15 residues. Trimming pared 4 bases from V and 1 base from J, leaving 10 bases between. Here the CDR3 DNA reads TGTGCCAGTAGTAGCAGCACTCTGAACACCGGGGAGCTGTTTTTT. This sequence encodes CASSSSTLNTGELFF.